Reported below is one T cell receptor (beta chain). These data come from a study of cytomegalovirus exposure and HLA in healthy donors. Primers: 60 Vbeta forward and 13 Jbeta reverse. Using immunoSEQ multiplex PCR, the repertoire was profiled, and TCRdb retains in-frame clones only, with some absent. The data show more than 45,000 clones, 60% to 80% seen once. Trimming took 11 bases from V and 1 from J, leaving 11 bases between them. Germline-derived CDR1 and CDR2 are MDHEN and SYDVKM. CDR3 length equals 12 residues. The sequenced sample was PBMCs. This sequence was found in a woman between 40 and 50 years old in good health and CMV-seropositive. V gene TRBV28 combines with J gene TRBJ1-1, with D possibly TRBD1 on 6 matching bases. The CDR3 protein is CAGRTANTEAFF. The CDR3 nucleotides read TGTGCCGGAAGGACAGCGAACACTGAAGCTTTCTTT.